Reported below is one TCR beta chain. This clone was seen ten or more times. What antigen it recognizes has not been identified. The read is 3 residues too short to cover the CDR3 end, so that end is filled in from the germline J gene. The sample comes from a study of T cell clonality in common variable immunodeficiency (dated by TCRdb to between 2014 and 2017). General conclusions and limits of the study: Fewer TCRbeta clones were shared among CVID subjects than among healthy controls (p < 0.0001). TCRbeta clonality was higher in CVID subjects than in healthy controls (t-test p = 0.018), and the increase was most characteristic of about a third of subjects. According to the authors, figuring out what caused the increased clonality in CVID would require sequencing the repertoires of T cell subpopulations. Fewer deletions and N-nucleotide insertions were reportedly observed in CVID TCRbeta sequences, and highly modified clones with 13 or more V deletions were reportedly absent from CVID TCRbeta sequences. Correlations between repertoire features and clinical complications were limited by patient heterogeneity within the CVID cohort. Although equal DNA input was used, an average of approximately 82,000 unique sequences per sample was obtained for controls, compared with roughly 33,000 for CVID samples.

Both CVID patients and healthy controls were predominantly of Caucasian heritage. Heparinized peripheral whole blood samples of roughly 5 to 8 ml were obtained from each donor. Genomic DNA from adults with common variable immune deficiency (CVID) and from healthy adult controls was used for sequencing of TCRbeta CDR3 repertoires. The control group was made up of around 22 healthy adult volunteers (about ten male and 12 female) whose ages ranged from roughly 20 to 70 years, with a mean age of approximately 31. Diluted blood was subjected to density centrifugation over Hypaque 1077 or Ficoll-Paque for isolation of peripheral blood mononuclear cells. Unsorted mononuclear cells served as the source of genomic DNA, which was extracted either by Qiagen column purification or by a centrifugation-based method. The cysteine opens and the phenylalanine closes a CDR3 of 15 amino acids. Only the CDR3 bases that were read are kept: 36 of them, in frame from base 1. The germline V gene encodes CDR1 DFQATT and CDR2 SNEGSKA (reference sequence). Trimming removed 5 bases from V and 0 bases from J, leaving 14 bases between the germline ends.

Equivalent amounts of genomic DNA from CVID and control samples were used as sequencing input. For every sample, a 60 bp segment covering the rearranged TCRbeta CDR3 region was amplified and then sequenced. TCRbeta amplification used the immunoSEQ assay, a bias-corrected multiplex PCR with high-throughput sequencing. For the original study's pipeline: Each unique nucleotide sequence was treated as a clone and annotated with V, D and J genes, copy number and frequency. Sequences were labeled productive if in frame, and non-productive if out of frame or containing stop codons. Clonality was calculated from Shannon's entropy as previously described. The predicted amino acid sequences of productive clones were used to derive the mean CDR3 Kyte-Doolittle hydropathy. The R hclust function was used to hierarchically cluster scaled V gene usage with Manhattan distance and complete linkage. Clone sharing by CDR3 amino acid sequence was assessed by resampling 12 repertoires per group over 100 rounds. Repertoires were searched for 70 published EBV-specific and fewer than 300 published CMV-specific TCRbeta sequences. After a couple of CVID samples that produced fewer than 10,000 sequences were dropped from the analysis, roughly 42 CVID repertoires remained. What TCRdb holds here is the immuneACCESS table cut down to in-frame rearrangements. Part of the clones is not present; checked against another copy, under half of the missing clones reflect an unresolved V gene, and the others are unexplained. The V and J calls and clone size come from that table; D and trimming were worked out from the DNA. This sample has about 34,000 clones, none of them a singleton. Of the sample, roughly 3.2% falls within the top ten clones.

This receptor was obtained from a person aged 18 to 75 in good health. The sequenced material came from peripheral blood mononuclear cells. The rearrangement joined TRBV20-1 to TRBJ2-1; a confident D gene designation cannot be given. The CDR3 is CSASYSRSSYNEQFF. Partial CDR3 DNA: TGCAGTGCTTCTTACTCGCGGTCCTCCTACAATGAG.